These 20 T cell receptor beta chains share one sample of origin, sequenced in a study of shared clonotypes between healthy human individuals. Measured with immunoSEQ multiplex PCR; TCRdb has only the in-frame clones, and not every one. Among under 550,000 clones, 90% to 96% were seen once, and the ten largest hold roughly 0.06%. The sample was naive CD4+ T cells sorted from blood. Documented subset: CD45RA+ positively selected. These receptors were obtained from a woman in her twenties or thirties in good health.

The chain has TRBV4-2 and TRBJ2-7; 8 positions agree with TRBD1. Trimming at V came to 3 bases and at J to 3 bases, leaving 10 bases not matched to a gene. This CDR3 is built from 16 residues. CDR1 is LGHNA, CDR2 YNFKEQ, per germline. CDR3: CASSQDPDRGLYEQYF. The CDR3 DNA reads TGTGCCAGCAGCCAGGATCCTGACAGGGGACTCTACGAGCAGTACTTC.

This chain links TRBV2 with TRBJ1-1; D ambiguous. The CDR3 extends over 14 amino acids. CDR1 is SNHLY, CDR2 FYNNEI, per germline. The V end was cut by 3 bases, the J end by 4 bases, with 12 bases between. In DNA, the CDR3 is TGTGCCAGCAGTGAGGCGGCTGGGGTCACTGAAGCTTTCTTT. Residues: CASSEAAGVTEAFF.

CDR3 protein: CASSPPTFDHTEAFF. CDR3 sequence (DNA): TGTGCCAGCAGTCCCCCCACCTTTGATCACACTGAAGCTTTCTTT. V and J are TRBV28 and TRBJ1-1; D not certain. V lost 5 bases and J lost 3, with 16 bases in between. This CDR3 has 15 amino acids. Germline loops: CDR1 MDHEN, CDR2 SYDVKM.

The chain has TRBV6-5 and TRBJ1-5; maybe TRBD1 (6 bases). The CDR3 is 14 residues long. Per germline, CDR1 MNHEY and CDR2 SVGAGI. With 6 bases removed from V and 0 bases from J, the gap between germline ends came to 9 bases. The CDR3 reads CASRGAYSNQPQHF. The CDR3 DNA sequence: TGTGCCAGCAGGGGGGCTTATAGCAATCAGCCCCAGCATTTT.

V usage is TRBV11-2 and J usage is TRBJ1-1, with 7 bases identical to TRBD1. CDR1 SGHAT and CDR2 FQNNGV come from the germline V gene. The trim removed 3 bases at V and 0 bases at J, leaving 7 bases unmatched. The CDR3 length is 16 residues. This CDR3 reads CASSFRQGSMNTEAFF. In DNA form, the CDR3 reads TGTGCCAGCAGCTTCAGACAGGGAAGTATGAACACTGAAGCTTTCTTT.

The V gene is TRBV28, the J gene TRBJ2-2; TRBD1 or TRBD2 may be the D gene (7 bases each). The germline CDR1 and CDR2 sequences are MDHEN and SYDVKM. CDR3 length: 16 residues. The V and J ends lost 4 bases and 4 bases respectively, with 16 bases between them. The CDR3 reads CASSSAGGAVTGELFF. DNA of the CDR3: TGTGCCAGCAGTTCGGCAGGGGGGGCCGTCACCGGGGAGCTGTTTTTT.

The rearrangement uses TRBV19 and TRBJ2-7, with D perhaps TRBD1 (5 bases). V was cut by 3 bases and J by 5 bases, with 11 bases left in between. Germline assignment: CDR1 LNHDA and CDR2 SQIVND (reference sequence). The CDR3 sequence is 13 residues long. The CDR3 DNA sequence: TGTGCCAGTAGTATTCGTCAGGACAACGAGCAGTACTTC. This sequence encodes CASSIRQDNEQYF. Full variable domain (missing parts from reference TRBV19 and TRBJ2-7): DGGITQSPKYLFRKEGQNVTLSCEQNLNHDAMYWYRQDPGQGLRLIYYSQIVNDFQKGDIAEGYSVSREKKESFPLTVTSAQKNPTAFYLCASSIRQDNEQYFGPGTRLTVT.

This clone was observed once. This rearrangement joins TRBV18 to TRBJ2-7; D may be TRBD2 (5 bases). The CDR3 loop spans 15 amino acids. Trimming stripped 2 bases from V and 6 bases from J, with 17 bases between. The germline CDR1 and CDR2 sequences are KGHSH and LQKENI. For the CDR3, the DNA is TGTGCCAGCTCACCAACCCAGGAGGTGTCCACCGAGCAGTACTTC. It yields the protein CASSPTQEVSTEQYF.

This chain joins TRBV19 and TRBJ2-7, with D possibly called TRBD1 or TRBD2 (5 bases each). The length of the CDR3 is 16 residues. Trimming cost V 5 bases and J 2 bases, with 19 bases left between them. Germline assignment: CDR1 LNHDA and CDR2 SQIVND (reference sequence). CDR3 amino acids: CASSLQTSGPAYEQYF. Here the CDR3 DNA reads TGTGCCAGTAGTCTCCAGACTTCGGGACCAGCCTACGAGCAGTACTTC.

The chain combines TRBV2 with TRBJ2-2, with D tentatively TRBD1 (6 bases). Trimming took off 9 bases at V and 1 base at J, with 6 bases between the two ends. Germline CDR1 and CDR2: SNHLY and FYNNEI. This CDR3 is built from 12 residues. Written as DNA, the CDR3 is TGTGCCAGACAGGGGAACACCGGGGAGCTGTTTTTT. Amino acid sequence: CARQGNTGELFF.

This clone was found once. The rearrangement uses TRBV5-1 and TRBJ2-2, with D possibly matching TRBD1 (6 bases). Germline assignment: CDR1 SGHRS and CDR2 YFSETQ. Trimming took 4 bases from V and 3 from J, leaving 28 bases between them. CDR3 length equals 20 residues. CDR3 nucleotide sequence: TGCGCCAGCAGCCAAAGACCAGGGGTTAGACGTAAAAAAGACACCGGGGAGCTGTTTTTT. Protein sequence: CASSQRPGVRRKKDTGELFF.

This rearrangement joins TRBV6-1 to TRBJ2-1; 10 nucleotides agree with TRBD1. After removal of 6 bases from V and 6 bases from J, the junction contained 8 bases not matched to a gene. CDR1 is MNHNS and CDR2 is SASEGT in the germline V gene. This CDR3 contains 15 residues. The CDR3 loop is CASRLGQGESNEQFF. CDR3 bases: TGTGCCAGCAGGCTCGGACAGGGGGAGTCCAATGAGCAGTTCTTC.

The rearrangement uses TRBV2 and TRBJ2-1; 7 bases match TRBD2. V shed 6 bases, J shed 3 bases, and the junction held 5 bases outside the gene matches. This CDR3 is built from 14 residues. Germline V lookup: CDR1 SNHLY, CDR2 FYNNEI. Here the CDR3 reads CASSSGIFYNEQFF. CDR3 nucleotides: TGTGCCAGCAGCAGCGGGATATTCTACAATGAGCAGTTCTTC.

V gene TRBV2 combines with J gene TRBJ2-3; D perhaps matches TRBD2 (5 bases). V was trimmed by 6 bases and J by 1 base, leaving 23 bases between them. The germline V gene encodes CDR1 SNHLY and CDR2 FYNNEI. The CDR3 has 18 amino acids. The CDR3 sequence: CASSAPGWESRGTDTQYF. The CDR3 nucleotides are TGTGCCAGCAGCGCACCGGGATGGGAAAGCCGAGGCACAGATACGCAGTATTTT.

Turning to this clone: In the same sample, other DNA sequences code for this CDR3. This chain joins TRBV18 and TRBJ1-2; 8 bases match TRBD1. The CDR3 totals 13 residues. V was clipped by 6 bases and J by 3 bases; unmatched bases: 3. Germline V gives CDR1 KGHSH, CDR2 LQKENI. CDR3 sequence: CASSPGGDYGYTF. The DNA for the CDR3 is TGTGCCAGCTCTCCAGGGGGCGACTATGGCTACACCTTC.

The chain is built from TRBV5-1 and TRBJ2-7; TRBD1 might be the D (6 bases). V was cut by 2 bases and J by 0 bases, with 9 bases left in between. CDR1 is SGHRS, CDR2 YFSETQ, per germline. The CDR3 covers 14 residues. The chain's CDR3 is CASSFTGNSYEQYF. The DNA of the CDR3 is TGCGCCAGCAGCTTTACAGGGAACTCCTACGAGCAGTACTTC.

The rearrangement uses TRBV10-2 and TRBJ2-5; 9 bases fit TRBD2. CDR3 length equals 14 residues. V trimming: 3 bases; J trimming: 10 bases; junction bases outside the gene matches: 9. Germline assignment: CDR1 WSHSY and CDR2 SAAADI. This chain's CDR3 is CASSDRSGREGQYF. CDR3 DNA sequence: TGCGCCAGCAGTGACCGATCGGGGCGGGAGGGCCAGTACTTC.

The CDR3 here is CASSLLAGLEGGFF. Here the CDR3 DNA reads TGTGCCAGCAGTTTGTTGGCTGGCCTTGAGGGAGGGTTCTTC. This rearrangement joins TRBV28 to TRBJ2-1; TRBD2 might be the D (6 bases). This CDR3 spans 14 amino acids. Germline V gene sequence: CDR1 MDHEN, CDR2 SYDVKM. Trimming stripped 3 bases from V and 15 bases from J, with 21 bases between.

The chain is built from TRBV27 and TRBJ1-6; TRBD1 is a possible D gene (6 bases). With 4 bases removed from V and 10 bases from J, the gap between germline ends came to 17 bases. The CDR3 is made up of 15 amino acids. CDR1 MNHEY and CDR2 SMNVEV come from the germline V gene (reference sequence). The CDR3 reads CASSSLTGGGSPLHF. As DNA, the CDR3 is TGTGCCAGCAGTTCGCTGACAGGCGGGGGGTCACCCCTCCACTTT.

This clone was found once. This rearrangement joins TRBV9 to TRBJ1-3, with D unclear. The germline V gene encodes CDR1 SGDLS and CDR2 YYNGEE. Trimming shortened V by 4 bases and J by 1 base, and 9 bases separated the two germline ends. The CDR3 length is 14 residues. CDR3 loop: CASSSALSGNTIYF. The CDR3 nucleotides are TGTGCCAGCAGCTCGGCCTTATCTGGAAACACCATATATTTT.